The 21 T cell receptor beta chains given below trace back to one sample, sequenced in a study of cytomegalovirus exposure and HLA in healthy donors (dated 2017 in TCRdb). Libraries were prepared through the immunoSEQ multiplex PCR assay. For the multiplex PCR, a mixture combining 60 forward primers for TCR Vbeta segments and 13 reverse primers for TCR Jbeta segments was used. TCRdb holds this immuneACCESS table with in-frame rearrangements only. Some clones are missing; in checked studies, unresolved V genes explain under half, and the rest has no known cause. The sample table shows roughly 140,000 clones, and roughly three quarters are seen once. Jointly, the top ten make up around 3% of the sample. Sequenced input: PBMCs. The receptors stem from a female donor in good health and CMV-seronegative.

The chain uses TRBV4-1 and TRBJ1-2; no definite D call. Per germline, CDR1 MGHRA and CDR2 YSYEKL. The V gene lost 1 base and the J gene lost 4 bases, with 13 bases spanning the gap. This CDR3 spans 15 amino acids. The chain's CDR3 is CASSQGAGAGYGYTF. The CDR3 DNA sequence: TGCGCCAGCAGCCAAGGTGCAGGAGCGGGCTATGGCTACACCTTC.

This sequence joins TRBV6-1 and TRBJ1-2; 10 bases line up with TRBD1. Looked up from germline, CDR1 is MNHNS and CDR2 is SASEGT. V lost 8 bases, J lost 4 bases, and 7 bases stayed unmatched. The CDR3 length is 14 residues. The CDR3 loop is CASDWDRGAYGYTF. CDR3 DNA: TGTGCCAGCGATTGGGACAGGGGTGCCTATGGCTACACCTTC.

The chain uses TRBV2 and TRBJ2-3; D is perhaps TRBD2 (5 bases). The CDR3 is 14 residues long. The germline V gene encodes CDR1 SNHLY and CDR2 FYNNEI. Trimming removed 6 bases at V and 3 bases at J, with 13 bases between. DNA of the CDR3: TGTGCCAGCAGGTCCAGCCGGGGTACAGATACGCAGTATTTT. This encodes CASRSSRGTDTQYF.

V is TRBV18 and J is TRBJ2-5; no firm D call. CDR1 is KGHSH, CDR2 LQKENI, per germline. The germline V and J ends were trimmed by 6 bases and 1 base, with 9 bases remaining between them. This CDR3 has 13 amino acids. The CDR3 loop reads CASSRDTQETQYF. The CDR3 DNA reads TGTGCCAGCTCGCGAGACACCCAAGAGACCCAGTACTTC.

There are a few counts of this clone. CDR3 in amino acids: CASSETSGPTEAFF. The DNA of the CDR3 is TGTGCCAGCAGTGAAACTTCAGGGCCCACTGAAGCTTTCTTT. The chain joins TRBV6-5 to TRBJ1-1; D is possibly TRBD1 (5 bases). This CDR3 has 14 residues. V lost 5 bases and J 4 bases, leaving 14 bases between the germline ends. Per the germline V gene, CDR1 is MNHEY and CDR2 is SVGAGI.

The rearrangement uses TRBV6-1 and TRBJ1-6; a weak D match, TRBD1 (5 bases). Trimming removed 7 bases at V and 13 bases at J, with 20 bases between. The CDR3 length is 14 residues. CDR1 and CDR2 (germline): MNHNS, SASEGT. CDR3 loop: CASTPGGGSSPLHF. CDR3 nucleotide sequence: TGTGCCAGCACCCCGGGGGGAGGGTCTTCTCCCCTCCACTTT.

J is TRBJ1-1 and V is TRBV5-1, with no clear D. Germline V gene lookup returns CDR1 SGHRS and CDR2 YFSETQ. Trimming stripped 6 bases from V and 1 base from J, with 13 bases between. The CDR3 length is 14 residues. CDR3 coding DNA: TGCGCCAGCACACCAGGAGCGGGGAACACTGAAGCTTTCTTT. Translated, it gives CASTPGAGNTEAFF.

This clone was counted a single time. The junction and the germline gene differ at one end; a read error may be behind it. The CDR3 spells CASSHGSTGELFF. The CDR3, as DNA: TGTGCTAGCAGCCACGGGTCCACCGGGGAGCTGTTTTTT. The J gene is TRBJ2-2, the V gene TRBV7-7; D unresolved. CDR3 length equals 13 residues. CDR1 is SSHAT and CDR2 is FNYEAQ in the germline V gene (reference sequence).

The chain has TRBV7-2 and TRBJ1-6, with D possibly TRBD1 on 5 matching bases. This CDR3 spans 14 amino acids. With 0 bases removed from V and 8 bases from J, the gap between germline ends came to 8 bases. The V gene's germline CDR1 is SGHTA and CDR2 FQGNSA. The CDR3 nucleotides read TGTGCCAGCAGCTTAGCCGGGGGGTATTCACCCCTCCACTTT. Translation: CASSLAGGYSPLHF.

This clone appeared once. The rearrangement uses TRBV28 and TRBJ1-1; perhaps TRBD1 as D (5 bases). CDR1 and CDR2 from the germline V gene are MDHEN and SYDVKM. Trimming removed 3 bases from V and 1 base from J, with 12 bases in between. The CDR3 covers 15 residues. CDR3 bases: TGTGCCAGCAGTTTTTTGGGGCGGACGAACACTGAAGCTTTCTTT. It translates to CASSFLGRTNTEAFF.

This clone has just a few counts. V usage is TRBV2 and J usage is TRBJ2-7; D not certain. In germline, CDR1 is SNHLY, CDR2 FYNNEI. There are 14 residues in the CDR3. With 3 bases removed from V and 3 bases from J, the gap between germline ends came to 12 bases. CDR3 nucleotides: TGTGCCAGCAGTGAGTTACAGCAGAACTACGAGCAGTACTTC. This translates into CASSELQQNYEQYF.

The rearrangement uses TRBV19 and TRBJ1-2, with 8 bases matching TRBD1. The CDR3 spans 13 residues. Germline lookup yields CDR1 LNHDA and CDR2 SQIVND (reference sequence). V dropped 1 base and J dropped 7; count of bases not matched to a gene: 2. CDR3 amino acids: CASSIGQGTGYTF. In DNA, the CDR3 is TGTGCCAGTAGTATAGGACAGGGGACTGGCTACACCTTC.

This clone was counted between two and nine times. This sequence joins TRBV6-6 and TRBJ2-1; TRBD1 aligns across 11 bases. V was clipped by 6 bases and J by 11 bases; unmatched bases: 6. The CDR3 length is 13 residues. Germline values: CDR1 MNHNY, CDR2 SVGAGI (reference sequence). This chain's CDR3 is CASSPGTGGKQFF. Written as DNA, the CDR3 is TGTGCCAGCAGCCCCGGGACAGGGGGAAAGCAGTTCTTC.

This chain links TRBV28 with TRBJ2-7; D possibly corresponds to TRBD2 (5 bases). There are 13 residues in the CDR3. Trimming left V 6 bases short and J 5 bases short, with 14 bases between. Germline CDR1 is MDHEN and CDR2 is SYDVKM. CDR3 residues: CASSPLWRDEQYF. The CDR3 region has the DNA TGTGCCAGCAGCCCCTTATGGCGGGACGAGCAGTACTTC.

The J gene is TRBJ1-2, the V gene TRBV5-4; 12 bases map to TRBD1. V gave up 5 bases and J gave up 5 bases; unmatched junction bases: 4. The germline gives CDR1 SGHNT, CDR2 YYREEE (reference sequence). The CDR3 spans 14 residues. CDR3 bases: TGTGCCAGCAGATCGGGACAGGGGGCGTATGGCTACACCTTC. Protein product: CASRSGQGAYGYTF.

The chain recombines TRBV27 with TRBJ1-2, with D unresolved. Trimming removed 1 base at V and 2 bases at J, with 11 bases between. The CDR3 has 15 amino acids. Germline lookup yields CDR1 MNHEY and CDR2 SMNVEV (reference sequence). The CDR3: CASSLWAGVNYGYTF. The CDR3 nucleotides are TGTGCCAGCAGTTTATGGGCGGGAGTCAACTATGGCTACACCTTC.

This clone has just a few counts. The V call is TRBV6-1, the J call TRBJ1-2; D not certain. CDR3 length equals 13 residues. V lost 7 bases and J 5 bases, leaving 14 bases between the germline ends. The germline V gene encodes CDR1 MNHNS and CDR2 SASEGT. DNA for the CDR3: TGTGCCAGCACCCTGGGCCCGTGGTATGGCTACACCTTC. It yields the protein CASTLGPWYGYTF.

This clone was observed a few times. The genes are TRBV6-1 and TRBJ1-5, with D uncertain. V was trimmed by 4 bases and J by 4 bases, leaving 8 bases between them. This CDR3 contains 13 residues. Germline CDR1 MNHNS, CDR2 SASEGT. CDR3 nucleotides: TGTGCCAGCAGTGTGAGGAGGAATCAGCCCCAGCATTTT. Residues: CASSVRRNQPQHF.

This clone turned up a few times. The chain combines TRBV2 with TRBJ1-3; D remains ambiguous. Trimming stripped 2 bases from V and 0 bases from J, with 8 bases between. CDR1 and CDR2 (germline): SNHLY, FYNNEI. The CDR3 contains 15 residues. The CDR3 protein is CASSEHGLSGNTIYF. DNA for the CDR3: TGTGCCAGCAGTGAACACGGTCTCTCTGGAAACACCATATATTTT. The entire variable domain, with the rest obtained from reference TRBV2 and TRBJ1-3, is as follows: EPEVTQTPSHQVTQMGQEVILRCVPISNHLYFYWYRQILGQKVEFLVSFYNNEISEKSEIFDDQFSVERPDGSNFTLKIRSTKLEDSAMYFCASSEHGLSGNTIYFGEGSWLTVV.

V is TRBV30 and J is TRBJ2-7; D uncertain. V was shortened by 0 bases and J by 7 bases, with 10 bases between the two germline ends. There are 12 residues in the CDR3. Germline V CDR1 and CDR2: GTSNPN, SVGIG (reference sequence). CDR3 protein: CAWSVTGLEQYF. The CDR3 DNA reads TGTGCCTGGAGTGTAACCGGGTTGGAGCAGTACTTC.

The V gene is TRBV7-9, the J gene TRBJ2-3; 9 bases line up with TRBD1. Trimming removed 5 bases from V and 4 bases from J; junction bases left unmatched: 13. The CDR3 runs 17 residues. CDR1 is SEHNR and CDR2 is FQNEAQ in the germline V gene (reference sequence). CDR3 in amino acids: CASSAPGQGRWADTQYF. The DNA of the CDR3 is TGTGCCAGCAGCGCCCCGGGACAGGGCCGGTGGGCAGATACGCAGTATTTT.